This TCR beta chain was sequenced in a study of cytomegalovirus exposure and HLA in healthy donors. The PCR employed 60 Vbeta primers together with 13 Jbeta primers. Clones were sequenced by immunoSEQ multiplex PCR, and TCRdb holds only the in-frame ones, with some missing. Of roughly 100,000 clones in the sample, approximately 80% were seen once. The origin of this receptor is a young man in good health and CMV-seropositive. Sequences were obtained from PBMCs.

Here the CDR3 DNA reads TGCGCCAGCAGCCAAGAACTAGCATCAGGCAATGAGCAGTTCTTC. Translating gives CASSQELASGNEQFF. The gene calls are TRBV4-3 and TRBJ2-1, with D perhaps matching TRBD2 (6 bases). The CDR3 length is 15 residues. CDR1 and CDR2 (germline): LGHNA, YSLEER. V lost 0 bases, J lost 6 bases, and 12 bases lay in between.